This passage covers 2 T cell receptor beta chains from one sample sequenced in a study of early T cells in non-severe SARS-CoV-2 infection. TCRdb passed the 5' RACE reads through MiXCR, listing each CDR3 protein once. This table has about 100,000 distinct CDR3 sequences, roughly 13% appearing once. What was sequenced was whole blood. The receptors were sampled from an adult who was a healthcare worker with PCR-confirmed SARS-CoV-2 infection or an uninfected control (not recorded which).

This clonotype was seen ten or more times. V and J are TRBV27 and TRBJ2-6; no reliable D call. The germline gives CDR1 MNHEY, CDR2 SMNVEV (reference sequence). V gave up 4 bases and J gave up 0 bases, with 4 bases separating them. The CDR3 length is 14 residues. The chain's CDR3 is CASSSHSGANVLTF. The CDR3 DNA reads as TGTGCCAGCAGTTCGCACTCTGGGGCCAACGTCCTGACTTTC.

This clonotype was seen only a few times. The chain combines TRBV29-1 with TRBJ2-3; D gene unclear. Germline CDR1 SQVTM, CDR2 ANQGSEA. V shed 6 bases and J shed 1 base, with 14 bases lying between them. The length of the CDR3 is 14 residues. CDR3 nucleotide sequence: TGCAGCGTCCTTGGATTTTTCGGCACAGATACGCAGTATTTT. Its translation: CSVLGFFGTDTQYF.